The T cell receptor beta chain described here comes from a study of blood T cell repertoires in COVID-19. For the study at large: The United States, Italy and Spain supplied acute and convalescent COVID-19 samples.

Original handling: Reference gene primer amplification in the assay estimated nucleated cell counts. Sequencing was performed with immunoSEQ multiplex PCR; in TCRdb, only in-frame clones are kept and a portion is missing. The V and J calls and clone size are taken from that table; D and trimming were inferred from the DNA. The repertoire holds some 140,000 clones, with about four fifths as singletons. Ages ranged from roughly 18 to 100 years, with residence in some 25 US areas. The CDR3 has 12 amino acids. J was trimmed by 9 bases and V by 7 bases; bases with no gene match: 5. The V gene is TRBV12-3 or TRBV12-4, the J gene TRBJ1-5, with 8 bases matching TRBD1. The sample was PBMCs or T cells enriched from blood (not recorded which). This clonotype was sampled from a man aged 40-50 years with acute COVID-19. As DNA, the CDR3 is TGTGCCAGCACCGACAGGGGAGGGCCCCAGCATTTT. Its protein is CASTDRGGPQHF.